One sample yielded the 12 T cell receptor beta chains listed below, sequenced in a study of shared clonotypes between healthy human individuals. Assay: immunoSEQ multiplex PCR; the TCRdb copy retains only in-frame clones and omits some. The sample gives about 1,500,000 clones, approximately 96% of which show up once; approximately 1% is in the top ten. Sequenced: naive CD4+ T cells sorted from blood. Sample subset: CD45RA+ positively selected. Receptor source: a young man in good health.

The chain has TRBV11-2 and TRBJ2-1; 13 nucleotides match TRBD2. V gave up 5 bases and J gave up 9 bases; unmatched junction bases: 13. This CDR3 has 17 amino acids. Germline CDR1 reads SGHAT; CDR2 reads FQNNGV. The CDR3 DNA follows: TGTGCCAGCAGCGCTCAACTAGCGGGAGGGCGGGTCGGTGAGCAGTTCTTC. Translation: CASSAQLAGGRVGEQFF.

The chain carries TRBV10-2 and TRBJ2-2; TRBD2 matches at 11 bases. Per germline, CDR1 WSHSY and CDR2 SAAADI. This CDR3 is 15 amino acids long. J was trimmed by 6 bases and V by 5 bases; bases with no gene match: 5. CDR3 residues: CASSLALAGAGELFF. The CDR3 DNA follows: TGCGCCAGCAGTTTAGCACTAGCGGGAGCCGGGGAGCTGTTTTTT.

J is TRBJ2-1 and V is TRBV5-1; 9 bases map to TRBD2. Looked up from germline, CDR1 is SGHRS and CDR2 is YFSETQ. Trimming at V came to 0 bases and at J to 8 bases, leaving 6 bases not matched to a gene. CDR3 length: 15 residues. This CDR3 reads CASSLGLAGRYEQFF. In DNA, the CDR3 is TGCGCCAGCAGCTTGGGGCTAGCGGGAAGGTATGAGCAGTTCTTC.

This chain joins TRBV29-1 and TRBJ1-1, with D unresolved. Germline CDR1 and CDR2: SQVTM and ANQGSEA. CDR3 length: 14 residues. The V and J ends lost 4 bases and 1 base respectively, with 13 bases between them. The CDR3 loop is CSVGGVGRNTEAFF. CDR3 DNA sequence: TGCAGCGTTGGGGGAGTAGGGAGGAACACTGAAGCTTTCTTT.

The chain uses TRBV5-4 and TRBJ1-2, with TRBD1 matching over 7 bases. CDR3 length: 14 residues. The junction had 6 bases not matched to a gene; V was cut back by 2 bases and J by 5 bases. CDR1 SGHNT and CDR2 YYREEE come from the germline V gene (reference sequence). The CDR3, as DNA: TGTGCCAGCAGCTTTTTCGACAGGGAGTATGGCTACACCTTC. Protein sequence: CASSFFDREYGYTF.

CDR3 nucleotides: TGTGCCAGCAGTCCCCGGGTTTGGTACGAGCAGTACTTC. This codes for CASSPRVWYEQYF. This sequence joins TRBV28 and TRBJ2-7; no clear D. The V end lost 5 bases, the J end lost 4 bases, and 12 bases lay between the germline ends. The CDR3 is 13 residues long. Germline values: CDR1 MDHEN, CDR2 SYDVKM.

The chain has TRBV15 and TRBJ2-1; D gene unclear. Germline V gene lookup returns CDR1 LNHNV and CDR2 YYDKDF (reference sequence). CDR3 length: 11 residues. Trimming shortened V by 6 bases and J by 8 bases, and 8 bases separated the two germline ends. The CDR3 DNA is TGTGCCACCAGAGGCTATGATGAGCAGTTCTTC. Translated, it gives CATRGYDEQFF.

As concerns this clone: Sequence at one end of the junction differs from germline and may be a read error. The CDR3 DNA reads TGTGCCGGCAGCGTCAGGGTCCTGGGGGCTTTCTTT. It is translated as CAGSVRVLGAFF. The gene calls are TRBV11-2 and TRBJ1-1; D may be TRBD1 (5 bases). The V gene's germline CDR1 is SGHAT and CDR2 FQNNGV. The CDR3 is 12 amino acids.

This chain joins TRBV6-4 and TRBJ2-1, with 9 bases matching TRBD2. CDR1 and CDR2 (germline): MRHNA, SNTAGT. The CDR3 has 13 amino acids. V gave up 7 bases and J gave up 7 bases; unmatched junction bases: 5. The CDR3 protein is CASKGGRGNEQFF. The CDR3, as DNA: TGTGCCAGCAAGGGCGGGAGGGGGAATGAGCAGTTCTTC.

The rearrangement joins TRBV6-1 to TRBJ1-3; TRBD1 agrees at 9 bases. Germline loops: CDR1 MNHNS, CDR2 SASEGT. The V and J ends lost 4 bases and 8 bases, in that order; junction bases with no gene match: 15. This CDR3 is 17 amino acids long. The CDR3 DNA follows: TGTGCCAGCAGTGCCCTAACTCGAGGACAGGGGTCGCACACCATATATTTT. Its translation is CASSALTRGQGSHTIYF.

The DNA of the CDR3 is TGTGCCAGCAGCCCAGGGGGATCGGGACTGCAAGAGACCCAGTACTTC. It specifies CASSPGGSGLQETQYF. This sequence joins TRBV14 and TRBJ2-5, with D tentatively TRBD1 (7 bases). Trimming cost V 4 bases and J 2 bases, with 17 bases left between them. Germline V gene data show CDR1 as SGHDN and CDR2 as FVKESK. CDR3 size: 16 residues.

This sequence joins TRBV5-1 and TRBJ2-5; D is perhaps TRBD2 (6 bases). The CDR3 runs 16 residues. The germline V and J ends were trimmed by 4 bases and 4 bases, with 20 bases remaining between them. The germline V gene has CDR1 SGHRS and CDR2 YFSETQ. DNA for the CDR3: TGCGCCAGCAGCCACGAAGCGGGCGGTGGCGCAGAGACCCAGTACTTC. Translated: CASSHEAGGGAETQYF.